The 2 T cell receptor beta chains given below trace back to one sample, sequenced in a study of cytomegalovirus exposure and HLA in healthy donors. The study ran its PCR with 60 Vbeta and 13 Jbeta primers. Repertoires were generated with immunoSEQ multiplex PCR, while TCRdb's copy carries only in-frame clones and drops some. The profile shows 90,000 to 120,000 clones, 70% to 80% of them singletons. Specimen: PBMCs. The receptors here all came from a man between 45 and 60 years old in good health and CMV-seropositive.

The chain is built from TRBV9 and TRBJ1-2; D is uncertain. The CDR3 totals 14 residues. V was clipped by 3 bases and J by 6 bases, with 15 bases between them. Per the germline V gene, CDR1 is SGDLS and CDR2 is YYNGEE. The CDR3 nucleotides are TGTGCCAGCAGCGGAATGTCGGGGAGGGATGGCTACACCTTC. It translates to CASSGMSGRDGYTF.

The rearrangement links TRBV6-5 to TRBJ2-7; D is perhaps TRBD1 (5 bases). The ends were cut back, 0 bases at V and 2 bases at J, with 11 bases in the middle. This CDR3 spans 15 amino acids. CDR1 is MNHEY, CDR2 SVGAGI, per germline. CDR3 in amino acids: CASSYSRQPPYEQYF. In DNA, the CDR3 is TGTGCCAGCAGTTACTCCAGACAGCCTCCCTACGAGCAGTACTTC.